This T cell receptor beta chain came from a study of cytomegalovirus exposure and HLA in healthy donors. The study's findings and limits: In an earlier analysis, in approximately 570 donors, most V segments appeared productive either ~90% or ~30% of the time. The analysis excluded some indistinguishable V segments, including TRBV6-2 and TRBV6-3.

This clone has only one observation. Antigen specificity is unknown. This PCR relied on a set of 60 Vbeta primers and 13 Jbeta primers. The assay was immunoSEQ multiplex PCR, and TCRdb's table has in-frame clones only and misses some. The sample lists roughly 190,000 clones, roughly 74% occurring once. Trimming took off 3 bases at V and 4 bases at J, with 10 bases between the two ends. The CDR3 is 14 residues long. The germline CDR1 and CDR2 sequences are SGHNT and YENEEA. This chain uses TRBV11-3 with TRBJ1-3, with TRBD1 as a possible D gene (5 bases). The receptor was isolated from a woman younger than 45 in good health and CMV-seropositive. The specimen was PBMCs. The CDR3 DNA is TGTGCCAGCAGCTTTACAGGTTCGGGAAACACCATATATTTT. This gives the protein CASSFTGSGNTIYF.